Described below is a single TCR beta chain sequence and its context. What it binds is unknown. This record belongs to a study of shared clonotypes between healthy human individuals. Study outcomes and limitations: Sorted-subset sequencing, rarefaction showed, was incomplete despite large depth.

Data came from immunoSEQ multiplex PCR; TCRdb stores just in-frame clones and leaves some out. The sample includes about 2.4 million clones, more than 80% of them seen just once. The CDR3 runs to 15 residues. Germline V gene data show CDR1 as KGHSH and CDR2 as LQKENI. Trimming removed 3 bases at V and 0 bases at J, with 10 bases between. V gene TRBV18 combines with J gene TRBJ2-3; D gene ambiguous. This receptor was obtained from a man younger than 35 in good health. The material sequenced was naive CD4+ T cells sorted from blood. Subset here: CD45RA+ positively selected. The DNA for the CDR3 is TGTGCCAGCTCACCTCTGCCTTCTAGCACAGATACGCAGTATTTT. This codes for CASSPLPSSTDTQYF.